Listed below are T cell receptor beta chains from one sample, sequenced in a study of T-cell reconstitution after alpha-beta-depleted transplantation in children. From the PCR reads, TCRdb called clonotypes with MiXCR, one entry per CDR3 protein. The sample records approximately 230,000 distinct CDR3 sequences, roughly a quarter being singletons. The material was PBMCs, mostly from graft donor cells, obtained 360 days after TCRalphabeta/CD19-depleted stem cell transplant. The receptors shown here come from a female patient aged 2-10 years who had a stem cell transplant for congenital amegakaryocytic thrombocytopenia, so the T cells may come from the graft donor. Both conserved end residues are part of each CDR3. Each record gives: D gene, clone size, J gene, V gene, CDR3 protein, CDR3 DNA. D genes are given only for firm matches. A clone size is listed for some rows: how often the clone was seen (once, few, many), or a class if it is expanded.

d_gene: .
abundance: .
j_gene: TRBJ2-2
v_gene: TRBV2
CDR3aa: CASNTGGLGTGELFF
CDR3nt: TGTGCCAGCAATACGGGGGGCTTAGGCACCGGGGAGCTGTTTTTT

d_gene: TRBD2
abundance: .
j_gene: TRBJ2-7
v_gene: TRBV20-1
CDR3aa: CSALAGRQPYEQYF
CDR3nt: TGCAGTGCCCTAGCGGGAAGGCAGCCCTACGAGCAGTACTTC

d_gene: .
abundance: .
j_gene: TRBJ2-2
v_gene: TRBV5-6
CDR3aa: CDSRKWAGNTGELFF
CDR3nt: TGTGACAGCAGGAAATGGGCAGGTAACACCGGGGAGCTGTTTTTT

d_gene: .
abundance: few
j_gene: TRBJ1-1
v_gene: TRBV20-1
CDR3aa: CSGNRGRVTEAFF
CDR3nt: TGCAGTGGAAATCGGGGTCGAGTGACTGAAGCTTTCTTT

d_gene: TRBD2
abundance: .
j_gene: TRBJ2-3
v_gene: TRBV5-1
CDR3aa: CASSLRAGGADTQYF
CDR3nt: TGCGCCAGCAGCCTGCGAGCGGGAGGGGCAGATACGCAGTATTTT

d_gene: .
abundance: .
j_gene: TRBJ1-4
v_gene: TRBV6-1
CDR3aa: CASRKVADNSGWVFF
CDR3nt: TGTGCCAGCAGAAAAGTCGCGGATAATTCCGGCTGGGTGTTTTTT

d_gene: .
abundance: .
j_gene: TRBJ2-1
v_gene: TRBV28
CDR3aa: CASSFVADNEQFF
CDR3nt: TGTGCCAGCAGTTTCGTAGCAGACAATGAGCAGTTCTTC

d_gene: TRBD1
abundance: .
j_gene: TRBJ2-1
v_gene: TRBV12-3/TRBV12-4
CDR3aa: CASSADRGWYEQFF
CDR3nt: TGTGCCAGCAGTGCGGACAGGGGATGGTATGAGCAGTTCTTC

d_gene: TRBD2
abundance: few
j_gene: TRBJ2-2
v_gene: TRBV12-3/TRBV12-4
CDR3aa: CASIISGGNTGELFF
CDR3nt: TGTGCCAGCATTATTAGCGGGGGGAACACCGGGGAGCTGTTTTTT

d_gene: .
abundance: .
j_gene: TRBJ2-7
v_gene: TRBV23-1
CDR3aa: CASSQYTHGGRGEQYF
CDR3nt: TGCGCCAGCAGTCAATACACCCATGGCGGTCGAGGCGAGCAGTACTTC

d_gene: .
abundance: .
j_gene: TRBJ2-3
v_gene: TRBV3-1
CDR3aa: CASSQVSSTDTQYF
CDR3nt: TGTGCCAGCAGCCAAGTGTCGAGCACAGATACGCAGTATTTT

d_gene: .
abundance: .
j_gene: TRBJ1-1
v_gene: TRBV20-1
CDR3aa: CSARRWMNRKNTEAFF
CDR3nt: TGCAGTGCTAGGAGATGGATGAACAGGAAGAACACTGAAGCTTTCTTT

d_gene: .
abundance: .
j_gene: TRBJ2-2
v_gene: TRBV27
CDR3aa: CASSRTVQGLNTGELFF
CDR3nt: TGTGCCAGCAGCCGTACGGTCCAGGGGCTGAACACCGGGGAGCTGTTTTTT

d_gene: .
abundance: few
j_gene: TRBJ1-3
v_gene: TRBV12-3/TRBV12-4
CDR3aa: CASSFRDSGNTIYF
CDR3nt: TGTGCCAGCAGTTTCCGGGATTCTGGAAACACCATATATTTT

d_gene: .
abundance: few
j_gene: TRBJ2-5
v_gene: TRBV28
CDR3aa: CASSSNLETQYF
CDR3nt: TGTGCCAGCAGTTCCAATCTCGAGACCCAGTACTTC

d_gene: .
abundance: .
j_gene: TRBJ1-5
v_gene: TRBV20-1
CDR3aa: CSARKVSNQPQHF
CDR3nt: TGCAGTGCTAGAAAGGTTAGCAATCAGCCCCAGCATTTT

d_gene: .
abundance: many
j_gene: TRBJ1-1
v_gene: TRBV20-1
CDR3aa: CSAYNTEAFF
CDR3nt: TGCAGTGCTTATAACACTGAAGCTTTCTTT

d_gene: TRBD2
abundance: many
j_gene: TRBJ2-1
v_gene: TRBV9
CDR3aa: CASSGTSGRAYNEQFF
CDR3nt: TGTGCCAGCAGCGGGACTAGCGGGAGGGCGTACAATGAGCAGTTCTTC

d_gene: .
abundance: .
j_gene: TRBJ2-5
v_gene: TRBV5-1
CDR3aa: CASSLGHKETQYF
CDR3nt: TGCGCCAGCAGCTTAGGACACAAAGAGACCCAGTACTTC

d_gene: .
abundance: .
j_gene: TRBJ1-5
v_gene: TRBV7-9
CDR3aa: CASSLAQEVQHF
CDR3nt: TGTGCCAGCAGCTTGGCACAGGAAGTCCAGCATTTT

d_gene: TRBD2
abundance: few
j_gene: TRBJ2-1
v_gene: TRBV4-2
CDR3aa: CASSQKTLAGEFNEQFF
CDR3nt: TGTGCCAGCAGCCAGAAAACCCTAGCGGGAGAGTTCAATGAGCAGTTCTTC

d_gene: TRBD2
abundance: .
j_gene: TRBJ2-5
v_gene: TRBV10-3
CDR3aa: CATSTSGPQETQYF
CDR3nt: TGTGCCACCTCAACTAGCGGGCCCCAAGAGACCCAGTACTTC

d_gene: .
abundance: .
j_gene: TRBJ2-5
v_gene: TRBV6-6
CDR3aa: CASSYPTEETQYF
CDR3nt: TGTGCCAGCAGTTATCCGACAGAAGAGACCCAGTACTTC

d_gene: TRBD2
abundance: many
j_gene: TRBJ2-2
v_gene: TRBV12-3/TRBV12-4
CDR3aa: CASSFGGTSRGELFF
CDR3nt: TGTGCCAGCAGTTTCGGCGGGACTAGCAGAGGGGAGCTGTTTTTT

d_gene: .
abundance: few
j_gene: TRBJ2-2
v_gene: TRBV6-1
CDR3aa: CASSPISGFNTGELFF
CDR3nt: TGTGCCAGCAGTCCGATTTCCGGGTTTAACACCGGGGAGCTGTTTTTT

d_gene: TRBD2
abundance: few
j_gene: TRBJ2-7
v_gene: TRBV5-6
CDR3aa: CASSWGLELYEQYF
CDR3nt: TGTGCCAGCAGCTGGGGACTAGAACTATACGAGCAGTACTTC

d_gene: TRBD1
abundance: many
j_gene: TRBJ1-2
v_gene: TRBV20-1
CDR3aa: CSARDGTGVHGYTF
CDR3nt: TGCAGTGCTAGAGATGGGACAGGGGTACATGGCTACACCTTC

d_gene: .
abundance: few
j_gene: TRBJ2-1
v_gene: TRBV25-1
CDR3aa: CASSESAQGNNEQFF
CDR3nt: TGTGCCAGCAGTGAATCGGCGCAGGGAAACAATGAGCAGTTCTTC

d_gene: .
abundance: .
j_gene: TRBJ2-1
v_gene: TRBV5-4
CDR3aa: CASSLTNAGNEQFF
CDR3nt: TGTGCCAGCAGCCTAACCAACGCCGGCAATGAGCAGTTCTTC

d_gene: .
abundance: few
j_gene: TRBJ2-1
v_gene: TRBV20-1
CDR3aa: CSATQKYNEQFF
CDR3nt: TGCAGTGCTACCCAGAAGTACAATGAGCAGTTCTTC

d_gene: .
abundance: few
j_gene: TRBJ1-6
v_gene: TRBV27
CDR3aa: CASSAGSNSYNSPLHF
CDR3nt: TGTGCCAGCAGTGCAGGGAGTAACTCCTATAATTCACCCCTCCACTTT

d_gene: .
abundance: many
j_gene: TRBJ1-1
v_gene: TRBV5-1
CDR3aa: CASSLNRDTEAFF
CDR3nt: TGCGCCAGCAGCTTGAACAGGGATACTGAAGCTTTCTTT

d_gene: .
abundance: few
j_gene: TRBJ1-1
v_gene: TRBV12-3/TRBV12-4
CDR3aa: CASSPTALIWGAFF
CDR3nt: TGTGCCAGCAGCCCTACTGCCCTCATCTGGGGAGCTTTCTTT

d_gene: TRBD1
abundance: .
j_gene: TRBJ2-7
v_gene: TRBV7-2
CDR3aa: CASSLDDRDEQYF
CDR3nt: TGTGCCAGCAGCCTAGACGACAGGGACGAGCAGTACTTC

d_gene: .
abundance: few
j_gene: TRBJ1-5
v_gene: TRBV2
CDR3aa: CASSALSMGNQPQHF
CDR3nt: TGTGCCAGCAGTGCCCTCAGTATGGGCAATCAGCCCCAGCATTTT

d_gene: TRBD2
abundance: few
j_gene: TRBJ2-7
v_gene: TRBV4-2
CDR3aa: CASSRGSGGEQYF
CDR3nt: TGTGCCAGCAGCCGCGGGTCGGGGGGCGAGCAGTACTTC

d_gene: .
abundance: once
j_gene: TRBJ2-3
v_gene: TRBV6-4
CDR3aa: CASRRERGTDTQYF
CDR3nt: TGTGCCAGCAGACGGGAGCGCGGCACAGATACGCAGTATTTT

d_gene: TRBD2
abundance: .
j_gene: TRBJ2-3
v_gene: TRBV27
CDR3aa: CASSLLAGGSTDTQYF
CDR3nt: TGTGCCAGCAGTTTATTAGCGGGAGGGAGCACAGATACGCAGTATTTT

d_gene: .
abundance: many
j_gene: TRBJ2-1
v_gene: TRBV2
CDR3aa: CASSPDRYNEQFF
CDR3nt: TGTGCCAGCAGTCCTGACAGATACAATGAGCAGTTCTTC

d_gene: TRBD1
abundance: many
j_gene: TRBJ1-5
v_gene: TRBV12-3/TRBV12-4
CDR3aa: CASSRTGNNQPQHF
CDR3nt: TGTGCCAGCAGCAGGACAGGGAACAATCAGCCCCAGCATTTT

d_gene: .
abundance: few
j_gene: TRBJ1-4
v_gene: TRBV10-3
CDR3aa: CAISEGGKLFF
CDR3nt: TGTGCCATCAGTGAGGGAGGAAAACTGTTTTTT

d_gene: TRBD1
abundance: .
j_gene: TRBJ2-7
v_gene: TRBV12-3/TRBV12-4
CDR3aa: CASSLSDRGDYEQYF
CDR3nt: TGTGCCAGCAGCCTATCCGACAGGGGCGACTACGAGCAGTACTTC

d_gene: TRBD1
abundance: .
j_gene: TRBJ1-1
v_gene: TRBV5-1
CDR3aa: CASSPGTGEGNTEAFF
CDR3nt: TGCGCCAGCAGCCCGGGGACAGGGGAGGGGAACACTGAAGCTTTCTTT

d_gene: .
abundance: few
j_gene: TRBJ2-5
v_gene: TRBV5-1
CDR3aa: CASSAGIQETQYF
CDR3nt: TGCGCCAGCAGCGCGGGGATCCAAGAGACCCAGTACTTC

d_gene: .
abundance: few
j_gene: TRBJ1-1
v_gene: TRBV29-1
CDR3aa: CSVELSGTEAFF
CDR3nt: TGCAGCGTTGAATTATCGGGAACTGAAGCTTTCTTT

d_gene: TRBD1
abundance: .
j_gene: TRBJ1-5
v_gene: TRBV20-1
CDR3aa: CSAPGTGPSRTQHF
CDR3nt: TGCAGTGCGCCGGGGACAGGGCCCAGTCGGACCCAGCATTTT